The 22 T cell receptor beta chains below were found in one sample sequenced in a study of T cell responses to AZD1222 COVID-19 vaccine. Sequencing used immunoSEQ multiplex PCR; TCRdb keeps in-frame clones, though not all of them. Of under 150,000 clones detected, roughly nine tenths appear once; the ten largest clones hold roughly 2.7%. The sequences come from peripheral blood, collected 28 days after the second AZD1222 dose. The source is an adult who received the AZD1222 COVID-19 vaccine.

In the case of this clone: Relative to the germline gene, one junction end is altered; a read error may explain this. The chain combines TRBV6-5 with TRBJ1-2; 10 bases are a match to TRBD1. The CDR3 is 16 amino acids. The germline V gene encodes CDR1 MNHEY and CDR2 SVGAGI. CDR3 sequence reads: CASSYATSGGQGELNF. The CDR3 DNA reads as TGTGCCAGCAGTTACGCGACCTCCGGCGGACAGGGGGAACTCAACTTC.

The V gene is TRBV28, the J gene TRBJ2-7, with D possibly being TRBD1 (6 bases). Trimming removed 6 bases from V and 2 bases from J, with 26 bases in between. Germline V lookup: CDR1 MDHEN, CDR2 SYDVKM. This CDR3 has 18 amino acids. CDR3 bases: TGTGCCAGCAGCACCCGACCGATAGGACAGTACTCCCCCTACGAGCAGTACTTC. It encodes CASSTRPIGQYSPYEQYF.

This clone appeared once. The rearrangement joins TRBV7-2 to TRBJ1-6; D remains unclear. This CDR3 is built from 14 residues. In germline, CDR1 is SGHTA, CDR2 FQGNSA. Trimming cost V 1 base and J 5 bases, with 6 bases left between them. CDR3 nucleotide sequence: TGTGCCAGCAGCTTAGTAGGGAATAATTCACCCCTCCACTTT. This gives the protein CASSLVGNNSPLHF.

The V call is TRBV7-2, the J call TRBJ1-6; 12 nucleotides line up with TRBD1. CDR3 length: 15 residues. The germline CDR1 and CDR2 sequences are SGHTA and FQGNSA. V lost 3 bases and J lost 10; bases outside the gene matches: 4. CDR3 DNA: TGTGCCAGCAGCTTGGGGACAGGGGGCAGCTCACCCCTCCACTTT. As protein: CASSLGTGGSSPLHF.

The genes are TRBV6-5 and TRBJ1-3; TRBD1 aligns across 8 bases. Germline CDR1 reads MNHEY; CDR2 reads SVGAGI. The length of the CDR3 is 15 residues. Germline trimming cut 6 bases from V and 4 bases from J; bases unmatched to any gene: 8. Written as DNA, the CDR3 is TGTGCCAGCAGAACAGACAGGGGAGCAGGAAACACCATATATTTT. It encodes CASRTDRGAGNTIYF.

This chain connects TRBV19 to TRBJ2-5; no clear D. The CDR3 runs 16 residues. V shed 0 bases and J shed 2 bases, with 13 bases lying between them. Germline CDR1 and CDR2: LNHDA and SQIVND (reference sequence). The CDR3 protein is CASSIEGGVIQETQYF. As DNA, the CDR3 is TGTGCCAGTAGTATAGAGGGTGGGGTCATACAAGAGACCCAGTACTTC.

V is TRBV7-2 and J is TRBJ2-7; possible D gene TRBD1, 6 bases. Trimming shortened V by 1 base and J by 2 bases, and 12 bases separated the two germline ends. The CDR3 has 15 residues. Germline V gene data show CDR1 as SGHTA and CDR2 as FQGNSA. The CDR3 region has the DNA TGTGCCAGCAGCTTAGTAGTGGACAGTGCCTACGAGCAGTACTTC. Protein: CASSLVVDSAYEQYF. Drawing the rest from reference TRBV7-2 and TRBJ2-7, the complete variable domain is GAGVSQSPSNKVTEKGKDVELRCDPISGHTALYWYRQSLGQGLEFLIYFQGNSAPDKSGLPSDRFSAERTGGSVSTLTIQRTQQEDSAVYLCASSLVVDSAYEQYFGPGTRLTVT.

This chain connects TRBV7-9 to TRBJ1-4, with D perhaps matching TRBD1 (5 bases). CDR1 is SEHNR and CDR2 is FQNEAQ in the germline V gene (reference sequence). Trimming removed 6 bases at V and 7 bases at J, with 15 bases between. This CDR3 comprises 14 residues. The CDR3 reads CASRIGEGSEKLFF. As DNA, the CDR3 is TGTGCCAGCAGGATCGGGGAGGGGAGTGAAAAACTGTTTTTT.

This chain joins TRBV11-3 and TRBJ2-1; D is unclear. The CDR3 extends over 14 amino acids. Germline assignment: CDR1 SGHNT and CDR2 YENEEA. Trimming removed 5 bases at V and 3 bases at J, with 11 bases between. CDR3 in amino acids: CASSLGLGYNEQFF. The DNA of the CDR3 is TGTGCCAGCAGCCTAGGGCTAGGCTACAATGAGCAGTTCTTC. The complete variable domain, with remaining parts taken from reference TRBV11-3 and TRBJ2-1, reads EAGVVQSPRYKIIEKKQPVAFWCNPISGHNTLYWYLQNLGQGPELLIRYENEEAVDDSQLPKDRFSAERLKGVDSTLKIQPAELGDSAVYLCASSLGLGYNEQFFGPGTRLTVL.

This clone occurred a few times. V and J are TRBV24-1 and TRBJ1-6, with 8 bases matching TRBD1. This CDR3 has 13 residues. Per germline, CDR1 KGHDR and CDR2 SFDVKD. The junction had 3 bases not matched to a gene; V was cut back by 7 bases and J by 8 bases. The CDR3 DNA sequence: TGTGCCACCAGCCCGGACAGGGATTCACCCCTCCACTTT. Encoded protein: CATSPDRDSPLHF.

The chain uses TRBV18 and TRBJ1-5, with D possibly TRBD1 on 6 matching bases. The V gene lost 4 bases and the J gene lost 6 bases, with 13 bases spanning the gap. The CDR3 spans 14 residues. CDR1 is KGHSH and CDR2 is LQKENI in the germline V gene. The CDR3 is CASSLQGWSQPQHF. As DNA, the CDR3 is TGTGCCAGCTCACTACAGGGTTGGAGTCAGCCCCAGCATTTT.

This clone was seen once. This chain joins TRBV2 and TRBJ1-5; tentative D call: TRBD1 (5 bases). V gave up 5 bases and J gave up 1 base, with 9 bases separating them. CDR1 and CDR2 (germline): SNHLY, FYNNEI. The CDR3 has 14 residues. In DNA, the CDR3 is TGTGCCAGCAGTAGACAGCCGAGCAATCAGCCCCAGCATTTT. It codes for CASSRQPSNQPQHF.

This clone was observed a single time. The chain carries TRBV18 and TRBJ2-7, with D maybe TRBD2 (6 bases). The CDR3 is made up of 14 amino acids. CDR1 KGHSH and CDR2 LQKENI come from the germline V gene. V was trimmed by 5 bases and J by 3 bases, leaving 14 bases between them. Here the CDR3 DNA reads TGTGCCAGCTCAGAAACGGGAGACAACTACGAGCAGTACTTC. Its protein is CASSETGDNYEQYF.

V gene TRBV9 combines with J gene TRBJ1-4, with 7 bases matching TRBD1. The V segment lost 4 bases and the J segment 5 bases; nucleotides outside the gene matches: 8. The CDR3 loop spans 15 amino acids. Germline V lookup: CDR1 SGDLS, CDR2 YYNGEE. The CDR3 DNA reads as TGTGCCAGCAGCCATTACAGGGGAGGGAATGAAAAACTGTTTTTT. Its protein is CASSHYRGGNEKLFF.

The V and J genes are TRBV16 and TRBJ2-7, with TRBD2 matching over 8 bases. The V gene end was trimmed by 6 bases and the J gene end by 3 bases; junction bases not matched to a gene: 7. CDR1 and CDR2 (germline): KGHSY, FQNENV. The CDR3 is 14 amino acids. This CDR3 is CASSQRLASYEQYF. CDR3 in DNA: TGTGCCAGCAGTCAAAGACTAGCGAGCTACGAGCAGTACTTC.

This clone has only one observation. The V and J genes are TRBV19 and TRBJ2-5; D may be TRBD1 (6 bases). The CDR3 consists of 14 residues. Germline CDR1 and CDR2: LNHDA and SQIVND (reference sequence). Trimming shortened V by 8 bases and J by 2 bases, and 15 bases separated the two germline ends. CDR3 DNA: TGTGCCAGTGCAACAGGGATGGGGCAAGAGACCCAGTACTTC. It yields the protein CASATGMGQETQYF.

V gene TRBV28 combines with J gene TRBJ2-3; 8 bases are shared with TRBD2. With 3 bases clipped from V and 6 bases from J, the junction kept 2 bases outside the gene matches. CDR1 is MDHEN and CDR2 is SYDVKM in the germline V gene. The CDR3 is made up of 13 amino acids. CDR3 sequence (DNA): TGTGCCAGCAGTTTTCCTAGCGGGGATACGCAGTATTTT. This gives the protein CASSFPSGDTQYF.

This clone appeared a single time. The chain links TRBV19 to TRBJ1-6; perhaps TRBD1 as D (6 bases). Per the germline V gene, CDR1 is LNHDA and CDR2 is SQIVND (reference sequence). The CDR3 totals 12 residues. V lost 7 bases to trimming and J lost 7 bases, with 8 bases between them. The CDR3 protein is CASKGGNSPLHF. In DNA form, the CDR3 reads TGTGCCAGTAAAGGGGGGAATTCACCCCTCCACTTT.

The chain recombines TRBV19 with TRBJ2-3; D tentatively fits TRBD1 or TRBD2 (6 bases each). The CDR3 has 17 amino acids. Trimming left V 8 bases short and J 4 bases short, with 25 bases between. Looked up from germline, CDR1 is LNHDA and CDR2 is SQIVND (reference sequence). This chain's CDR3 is CASRGRGRIEGADTQYF. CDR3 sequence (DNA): TGTGCCAGTCGAGGAAGGGGGAGGATCGAGGGAGCAGATACGCAGTATTTT.

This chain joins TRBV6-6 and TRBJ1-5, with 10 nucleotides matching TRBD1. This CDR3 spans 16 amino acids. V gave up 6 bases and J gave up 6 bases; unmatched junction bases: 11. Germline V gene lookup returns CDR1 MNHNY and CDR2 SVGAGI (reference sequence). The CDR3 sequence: CASSLGTGVYRQPQHF. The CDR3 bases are TGTGCCAGCAGCCTGGGGACAGGGGTGTACCGTCAGCCCCAGCATTTT.

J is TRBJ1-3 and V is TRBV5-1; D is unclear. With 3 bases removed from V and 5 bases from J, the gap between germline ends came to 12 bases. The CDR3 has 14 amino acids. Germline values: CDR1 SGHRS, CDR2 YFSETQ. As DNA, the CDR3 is TGCGCCAGCAGCTCGGACCTAGGGAGAAACACCATATATTTT. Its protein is CASSSDLGRNTIYF.

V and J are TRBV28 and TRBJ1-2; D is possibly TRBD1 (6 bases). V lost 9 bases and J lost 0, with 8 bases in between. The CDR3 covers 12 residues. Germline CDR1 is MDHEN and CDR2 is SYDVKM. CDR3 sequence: CASTGPNYGYTF. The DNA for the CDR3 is TGTGCCAGTACAGGGCCTAACTATGGCTACACCTTC.